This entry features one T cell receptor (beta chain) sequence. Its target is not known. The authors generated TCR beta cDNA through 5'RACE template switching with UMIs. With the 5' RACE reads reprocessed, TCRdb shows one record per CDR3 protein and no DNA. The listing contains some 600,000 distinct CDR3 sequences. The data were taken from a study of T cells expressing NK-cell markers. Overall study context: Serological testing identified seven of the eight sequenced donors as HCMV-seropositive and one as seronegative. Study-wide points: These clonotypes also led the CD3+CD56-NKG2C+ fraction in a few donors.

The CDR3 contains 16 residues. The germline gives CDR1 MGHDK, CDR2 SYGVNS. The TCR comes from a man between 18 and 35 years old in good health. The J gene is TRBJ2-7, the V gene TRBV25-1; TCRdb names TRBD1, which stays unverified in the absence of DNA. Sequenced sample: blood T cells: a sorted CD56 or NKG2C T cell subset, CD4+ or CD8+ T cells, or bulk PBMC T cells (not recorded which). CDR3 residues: CASSPTAGTGGGEQYF.